This entry features one TCR beta chain sequence. The repertoire was sequenced with immunoSEQ multiplex PCR; TCRdb's copy has only in-frame clones and lacks some. The profile shows 160,000 or so clones, 96% of them singletons. This sample is part of a study of control samples from healthy donors and cancer patients. The CDR3 extends over 15 amino acids. The V end was cut by 2 bases, the J end by 0 bases, with 8 bases between. Germline CDR1 LGHDT, CDR2 YNNKEL (reference sequence). This clonotype was sampled from a woman between 25 and 40 years old in good health. Material: blood. The chain is built from TRBV3-1 (or the pseudogene TRBV3-2) and TRBJ1-3, with D uncertain. This chain's CDR3 is CASSQSQTSGNTIYF. CDR3 DNA sequence: TGTGCCAGCAGCCAATCGCAGACCTCTGGAAACACCATATATTTT.